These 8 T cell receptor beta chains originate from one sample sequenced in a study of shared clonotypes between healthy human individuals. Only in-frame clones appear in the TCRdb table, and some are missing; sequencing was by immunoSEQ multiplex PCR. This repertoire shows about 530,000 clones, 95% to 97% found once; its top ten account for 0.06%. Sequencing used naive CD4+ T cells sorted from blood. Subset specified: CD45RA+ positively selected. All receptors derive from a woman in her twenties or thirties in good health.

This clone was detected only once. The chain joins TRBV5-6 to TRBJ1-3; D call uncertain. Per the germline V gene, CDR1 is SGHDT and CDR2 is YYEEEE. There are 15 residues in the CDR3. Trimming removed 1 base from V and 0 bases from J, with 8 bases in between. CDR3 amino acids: CASSLPQSSGNTIYF. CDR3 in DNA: TGTGCCAGCAGCTTGCCCCAAAGCTCTGGAAACACCATATATTTT.

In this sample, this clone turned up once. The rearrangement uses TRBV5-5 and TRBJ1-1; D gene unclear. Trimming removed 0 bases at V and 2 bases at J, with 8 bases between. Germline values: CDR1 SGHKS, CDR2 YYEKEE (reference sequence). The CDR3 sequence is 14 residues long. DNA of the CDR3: TGTGCCAGCAGCTTGGGGACCTCCAACACTGAAGCTTTCTTT. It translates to CASSLGTSNTEAFF.

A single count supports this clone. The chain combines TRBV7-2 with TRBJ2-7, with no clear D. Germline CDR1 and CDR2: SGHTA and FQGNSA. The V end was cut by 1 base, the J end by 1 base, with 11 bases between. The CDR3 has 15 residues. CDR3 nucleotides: TGTGCCAGCAGCTTAGTCGGTTCATTTTCCTACGAGCAGTACTTC. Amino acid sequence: CASSLVGSFSYEQYF.

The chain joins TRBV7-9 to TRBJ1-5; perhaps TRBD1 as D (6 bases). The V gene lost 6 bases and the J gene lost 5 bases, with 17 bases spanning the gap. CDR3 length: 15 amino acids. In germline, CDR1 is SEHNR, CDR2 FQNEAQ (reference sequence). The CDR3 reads CASSHSETGDQPQHF. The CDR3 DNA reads TGTGCCAGCAGTCATTCAGAGACAGGCGATCAGCCCCAGCATTTT.

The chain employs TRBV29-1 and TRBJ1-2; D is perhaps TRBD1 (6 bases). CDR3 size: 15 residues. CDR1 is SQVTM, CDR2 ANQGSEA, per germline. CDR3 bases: TGCACCATCACAGGGAATATGAATCAAGCGGGCGGCTACACCTTC. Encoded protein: CTITGNMNQAGGYTF.

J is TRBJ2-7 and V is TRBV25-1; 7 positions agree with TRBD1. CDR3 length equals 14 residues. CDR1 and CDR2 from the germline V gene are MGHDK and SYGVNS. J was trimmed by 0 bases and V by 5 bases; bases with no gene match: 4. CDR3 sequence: CASSKQGNSYEQYF. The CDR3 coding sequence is TGTGCCAGCAGTAAACAGGGGAACTCCTACGAGCAGTACTTC.

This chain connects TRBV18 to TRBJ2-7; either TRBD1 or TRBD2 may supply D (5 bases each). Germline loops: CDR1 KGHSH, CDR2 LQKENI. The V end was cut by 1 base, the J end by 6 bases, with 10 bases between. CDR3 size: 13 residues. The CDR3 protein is CASSPLGTGEQYF. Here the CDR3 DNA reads TGTGCCAGCTCACCACTCGGGACGGGCGAGCAGTACTTC.

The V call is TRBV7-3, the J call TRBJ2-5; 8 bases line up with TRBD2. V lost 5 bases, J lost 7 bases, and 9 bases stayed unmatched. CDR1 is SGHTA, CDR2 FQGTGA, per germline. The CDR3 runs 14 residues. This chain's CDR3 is CASSPGLVLGTQYF. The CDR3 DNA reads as TGTGCCAGCAGCCCGGGACTAGTTTTGGGGACCCAGTACTTC.